This T cell receptor beta chain was obtained from a study of OX40 agonist ivuxolimab in advanced cancers. Broader study findings: Patients who responded partially at 0.1-3.0 mg/kg showed clonal expansion ranking among the lowest. Specificity for antigen went undetermined in the expanded peripheral T cells.

The method was immunoSEQ multiplex PCR; TCRdb's version includes in-frame clones alone and lacks a portion of them. The data show over 55,000 clones, roughly 87% seen once. Points on this clone: Its specificity is unknown.

The sequenced sample was CD4+ or CD8+ T cells sorted from blood, obtained in a trial of the OX40 agonist ivuxolimab. The receptor was isolated from an adult with an advanced solid tumor such as melanoma, head and neck, liver or kidney cancer.

The CDR3 nucleotides are TGTGCCAGTAGTACCGCACGCTGGGAAGAGACCCAGTACTTC. This translates into CASSTARWEETQYF. The chain joins TRBV19 to TRBJ2-5; D is unresolved. Trimming pared 4 bases from V and 3 bases from J, leaving 12 bases between. The CDR3 is made up of 14 amino acids. The germline gives CDR1 LNHDA, CDR2 SQIVND (reference sequence).